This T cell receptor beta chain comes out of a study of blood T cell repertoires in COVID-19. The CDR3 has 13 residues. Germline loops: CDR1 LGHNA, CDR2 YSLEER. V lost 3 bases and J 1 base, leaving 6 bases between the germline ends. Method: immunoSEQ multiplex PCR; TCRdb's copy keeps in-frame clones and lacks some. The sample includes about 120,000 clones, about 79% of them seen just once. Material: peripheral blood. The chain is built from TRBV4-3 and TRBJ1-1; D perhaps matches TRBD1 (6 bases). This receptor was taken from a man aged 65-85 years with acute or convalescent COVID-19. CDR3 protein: CASSQDRNTEAFF. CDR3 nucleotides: TGCGCCAGCAGCCAGGACAGGAACACTGAAGCTTTCTTT.